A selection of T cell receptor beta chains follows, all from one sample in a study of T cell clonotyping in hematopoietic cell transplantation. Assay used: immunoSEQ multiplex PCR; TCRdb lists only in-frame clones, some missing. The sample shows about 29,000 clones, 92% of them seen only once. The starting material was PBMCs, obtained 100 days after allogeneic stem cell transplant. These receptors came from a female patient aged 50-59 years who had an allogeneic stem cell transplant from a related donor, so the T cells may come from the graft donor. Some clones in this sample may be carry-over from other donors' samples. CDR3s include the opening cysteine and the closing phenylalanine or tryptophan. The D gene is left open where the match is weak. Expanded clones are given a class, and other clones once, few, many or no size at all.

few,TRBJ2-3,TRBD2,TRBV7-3,TGTGCCAGCAGCCGACTAGCGGGGGGCGTAGATACGCAGTATTTT,CASSRLAGGVDTQYF
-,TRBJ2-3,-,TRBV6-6,TGTGCCAGCAGCCCTGGGGCCTCAAGCGGGGATACGCAGTATTTT,CASSPGASSGDTQYF
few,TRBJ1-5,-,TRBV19,TGTGCCAGCGGATTTTTTCAGCCCCAGCATTTT,CASGFFQPQHF
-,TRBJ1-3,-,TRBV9,TGTGCCAGCAGCAGCCGACCCTCTGGAAACACCATATATTTT,CASSSRPSGNTIYF
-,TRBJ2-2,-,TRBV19,TGTGCCAGTAGTATAGCGAGCACCGGGGAGCTGTTTTTT,CASSIASTGELFF
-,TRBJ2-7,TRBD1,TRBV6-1,TGTGCCAGCAGCGAGACCGGGACAGGGGGTTACGAGCAGTACTTC,CASSETGTGGYEQYF
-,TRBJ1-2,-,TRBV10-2,TGCGCCAGCAGTTCCGGGCTCTACTATGGCTACACCTTC,CASSSGLYYGYTF
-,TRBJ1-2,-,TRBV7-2,TGTGCCAGCAACAATCAGGGGTTTGGCGGCTACACCTTC,CASNNQGFGGYTF
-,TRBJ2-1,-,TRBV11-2,TGTGCCAGCAGCTTCAAGGTCGGACAGTTCTTC,CASSFKVGQFF
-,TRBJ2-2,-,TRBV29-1,TGCAGCGGGGGATACACCGGGGAGCTGTTTTTT,CSGGYTGELFF
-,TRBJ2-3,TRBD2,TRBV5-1,TGCGCCAGCAGCCCCTGGGGAGCGGGGGGCAAAGATACGCAGTATTTT,CASSPWGAGGKDTQYF
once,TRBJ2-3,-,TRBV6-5,TGTGCCAGCAGATCACTACCCTCCGCCACAGATACGCAGTATTTT,CASRSLPSATDTQYF
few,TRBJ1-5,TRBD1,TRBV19,TGTGCCAGTACCCCCCGCCCGGGACAGGCACAGCCCCAGCATTTT,CASTPRPGQAQPQHF
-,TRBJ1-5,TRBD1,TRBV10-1,TGCGCCAGCAGTCTCTTTGGACAGGGCCATAGCAATCAGCCCCAGCATTTT,CASSLFGQGHSNQPQHF
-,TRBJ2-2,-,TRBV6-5,TGTGCCAGCAGTTACGGCTCGGAGGGGGCGGCCGGGGAGCTGTTTTTT,CASSYGSEGAAGELFF
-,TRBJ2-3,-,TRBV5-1,TGCGCCAGCAGCTGGACAGCTTACACAGATACGCAGTATTTT,CASSWTAYTDTQYF
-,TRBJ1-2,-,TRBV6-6,TGTGCCAGCATTCACGCCGGGTGGAATGGCTACACCTTC,CASIHAGWNGYTF
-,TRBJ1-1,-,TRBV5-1,TGCGCCAGCAGCCTACAGGGTATCGACACTGAAGCTTTCTTT,CASSLQGIDTEAFF
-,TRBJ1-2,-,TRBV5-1,TGCGCCAGCAGCTTGGACAGGGCAAGGTTTGGCTACACCTTC,CASSLDRARFGYTF
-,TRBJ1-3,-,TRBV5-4,TGTGCCAGCAGCCCCCGTTCAGGGATCTCTGGAAACACCATATATTTT,CASSPRSGISGNTIYF
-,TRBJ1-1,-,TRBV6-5,TGTGCCAGCACGGTCCGAGGAGGGAACACTGAAGCTTTCTTT,CASTVRGGNTEAFF
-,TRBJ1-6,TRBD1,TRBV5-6,TGTGCCAGCAGCTATGGAGGGGGCCTCTTTTCACCCCTCCACTTT,CASSYGGGLFSPLHF
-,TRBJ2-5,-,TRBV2,TGTGCCAGCAGTGAAGGGGGACAAGGACAAGAGACCCAGTACTTC,CASSEGGQGQETQYF
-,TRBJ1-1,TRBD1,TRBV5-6,TGTGCCAGCAGCTTATTTCAGGGGGGTACTGAAGCTTTCTTT,CASSLFQGGTEAFF
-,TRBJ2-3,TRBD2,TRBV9,TGTGCCAGCAGCGACGGGCGGGAGGTCGGTGGCACAGATACGCAGTATTTT,CASSDGREVGGTDTQYF
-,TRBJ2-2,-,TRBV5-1,TGCGCCAGCACTCTGTCACTACCCGGGGAGCTGTTTTTT,CASTLSLPGELFF
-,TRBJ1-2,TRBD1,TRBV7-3,TGTGCCAGCAGCCCCTCGGACAGGGTCGAGGGCTACACCTTC,CASSPSDRVEGYTF
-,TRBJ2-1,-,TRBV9,TGTGCCAGCAGCGGGGGGGCGGTAATCAATGAGCAGTTCTTC,CASSGGAVINEQFF
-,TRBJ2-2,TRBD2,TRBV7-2,TGTGCCAGCAGCTTAAGGCCCGTCGGCCTAGCGGGGGGCCAACGGGGGCTGTTTTTT,CASSLRPVGLAGGQRGLFF
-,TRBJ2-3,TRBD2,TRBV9,TGTGCCAGCAGCGTAGGGCTAGCGGGGGGCACAGATACGCAGTATTTT,CASSVGLAGGTDTQYF
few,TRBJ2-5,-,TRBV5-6,TGTGCCAGCAGCGCCACCCTACTACAGTACCAAGAGACCCAGTACTTC,CASSATLLQYQETQYF